This T cell receptor (beta chain) was sequenced for a study of identical twins. The CDR3 loop spans 16 amino acids. CDR1 is SGHKS, CDR2 YYEKEE, per germline (reference sequence). V lost 4 bases to trimming and J lost 1 base, with 14 bases between them. A template switching step contributed a universal primer site, while unique molecular identifiers were present in the cDNA. From the 5' RACE reads, TCRdb called clonotypes with MiXCR, one entry per CDR3 protein. The sample contains nearly 650,000 distinct CDR3 sequences, less than 9% of which appear only once. These data also featured in a second study, about yellow fever vaccine responses in identical twins.

The sequence was collected from a woman younger than 35 in good health. The sample comprised PBMCs. The chain is built from TRBV5-5 and TRBJ2-2; D is perhaps TRBD1 (5 bases). The CDR3 protein is CASSRTQGMNTGELFF. DNA of the CDR3: TGTGCCAGCAGCAGGACCCAGGGAATGAACACCGGGGAGCTGTTTTTT.